One and the same sample provided the 16 T cell receptor beta chains below, sequenced in a study of blood T cell repertoires in COVID-19. Profiled with immunoSEQ multiplex PCR; TCRdb holds only in-frame clones, not every one. The sample consists of 65,000 to 90,000 clones, about 90% of them appearing once. Sequencing was carried out using peripheral blood. The receptor set was obtained from a human donor in a cohort sampled during active COVID-19.

The chain employs TRBV5-5 and TRBJ2-7; 7 bases align to TRBD1. The V and J ends lost 4 bases and 2 bases, in that order; junction bases with no gene match: 3. CDR3 length: 13 residues. The germline V gene encodes CDR1 SGHKS and CDR2 YYEKEE (reference sequence). The DNA for the CDR3 is TGTGCCAGCAGCCTGCAGGGGGCCTACGAGCAGTACTTC. Its protein product is CASSLQGAYEQYF.

The J gene is TRBJ1-5, the V gene TRBV19; D gene unclear. Trimming took 6 bases from V and 3 from J, leaving 12 bases between them. Germline CDR1 is LNHDA and CDR2 is SQIVND (reference sequence). The CDR3 runs to 14 residues. CDR3 coding DNA: TGTGCCAGTAGACGTGGGGAGATCAATCAGCCCCAGCATTTT. Protein sequence: CASRRGEINQPQHF.

This chain links TRBV5-1 with TRBJ1-2; 10 positions agree with TRBD1. From germline, CDR1 is SGHRS and CDR2 YFSETQ. There are 14 residues in the CDR3. Trimming took 4 bases from V and 7 from J; bases not matched to a gene: 7. The CDR3 DNA reads as TGCGCCAGCAGCGACACGACAGGGGGCGGTGGCTACACCTTC. Translation: CASSDTTGGGGYTF.

Written as DNA, the CDR3 is TGTGCCAGCAGCCATCCCTCTAGCGGGGGGGCCCCAGATACGCAGTATTTT. Translating gives CASSHPSSGGAPDTQYF. This chain joins TRBV2 and TRBJ2-3; 12 positions agree with TRBD2. CDR1 is SNHLY and CDR2 is FYNNEI in the germline V gene. The CDR3 loop spans 17 amino acids. V shed 6 bases and J 4 bases; nucleotides not matched to a gene: 11.

This rearrangement joins TRBV10-3 to TRBJ2-7, with 7 positions matching TRBD1. The CDR3 sequence is 12 residues long. With V trimmed by 11 bases and J by 4 bases, 8 bases remained unmatched. Germline V gene data show CDR1 as ENHRY and CDR2 as SYGVKD. The CDR3 protein is CAVSTGFYEQYF. The CDR3 nucleotides read TGTGCCGTCTCGACAGGGTTTTACGAGCAGTACTTC.

The rearrangement uses TRBV19 and TRBJ2-1, with TRBD2 as a possible D gene (6 bases). V gave up 5 bases and J gave up 0 bases, with 11 bases separating them. Germline V gene sequence: CDR1 LNHDA, CDR2 SQIVND (reference sequence). The length of the CDR3 is 15 residues. The CDR3 here is CASSALARSYNEQFF. The CDR3 DNA is TGTGCCAGTAGTGCTCTAGCGCGCTCCTACAATGAGCAGTTCTTC.

This clone was recorded once. The rearrangement links TRBV3-1 (or the pseudogene TRBV3-2) to TRBJ2-7, with a weak D call TRBD1 (5 bases). CDR3 length: 14 residues. Germline V gene sequence: CDR1 LGHDT, CDR2 YNNKEL (reference sequence). The V end was cut by 4 bases, the J end by 9 bases, with 19 bases between. In DNA form, the CDR3 reads TGTGCCAGCAGCCCCCCGCGGCCGCAGGGCGGGCAGTACTTC. It codes for CASSPPRPQGGQYF.

V and J are TRBV19 and TRBJ1-1, with D unresolved. The CDR3 has 14 amino acids. V was clipped by 5 bases and J by 3 bases, with 13 bases between them. Germline loops: CDR1 LNHDA, CDR2 SQIVND (reference sequence). In DNA, the CDR3 is TGTGCCAGTAGTTTACGCCCCGAGGACACTGAAGCTTTCTTT. It specifies CASSLRPEDTEAFF.

The chain is built from TRBV7-9 and TRBJ2-5; TRBD2 matches at 9 bases. Germline V gives CDR1 SEHNR, CDR2 FQNEAQ (reference sequence). V shed 3 bases and J 7 bases; nucleotides not matched to a gene: 6. The CDR3 length is 14 residues. CDR3 loop: CASSFRLAVMTQYF. CDR3 in DNA: TGTGCCAGCAGCTTCCGACTAGCGGTTATGACCCAGTACTTC. Complete variable domain (other parts from reference TRBV7-9 and TRBJ2-5): DTGVSQNPRHKITKRGQNVTFRCDPISEHNRLYWYRQTLGQGPEFLTYFQNEAQLEKSRLLSDRFSAERPKGSFSTLEIQRTEQGDSAMYLCASSFRLAVMTQYFGPGTRLLVL.

This clone showed up many times. The J gene is TRBJ1-2, the V gene TRBV3-1 (or the pseudogene TRBV3-2); no clear D gene. Germline CDR1 reads LGHDT; CDR2 reads YNNKEL (reference sequence). Trimming removed 1 base at V and 8 bases at J, with 5 bases between. The CDR3 is 11 amino acids. The CDR3 DNA is TGTGCCAGCAGCCAAGCTTTAGGCTACACCTTC. Translated: CASSQALGYTF.

This clone was recorded only once. The chain joins TRBV3-1 (or the pseudogene TRBV3-2) to TRBJ2-5; a possible D gene is TRBD2 (5 bases). Germline CDR1 LGHDT, CDR2 YNNKEL (reference sequence). V was clipped by 5 bases and J by 0 bases, with 10 bases between them. The CDR3 runs 14 residues. The chain's CDR3 is CASSRTENQETQYF. In nucleotides, the CDR3 is TGTGCCAGCAGCAGGACTGAGAACCAAGAGACCCAGTACTTC.

The V call is TRBV5-8, the J call TRBJ2-6, with D possibly being TRBD1 (6 bases). V lost 4 bases to trimming and J lost 0 bases, with 14 bases between them. The CDR3 runs 17 residues. CDR1 and CDR2 (germline): SGHTS, YDEGEE. This CDR3 reads CASSRRQASSGANVLTF. DNA of the CDR3: TGTGCCAGCAGCCGACGACAGGCAAGCTCTGGGGCCAACGTCCTGACTTTC.

This chain uses TRBV6-2 or TRBV6-3 with TRBJ1-4; 7 bases are shared with TRBD1. CDR1 and CDR2 (germline): MNHEY, SVGEGT. V was clipped by 0 bases and J by 7 bases; unmatched bases: 11. CDR3 size: 17 residues. The CDR3 spells CASSYSRGPVYVEKLFF. In DNA form, the CDR3 reads TGTGCCAGCAGTTACTCGAGGGGGCCAGTGTACGTTGAAAAACTGTTTTTT.

The gene calls are TRBV5-4 and TRBJ1-6, with TRBD1 matching 10 bases. The CDR3 is made up of 14 amino acids. Trimming took 4 bases from V and 7 from J; bases not matched to a gene: 2. Germline assignment: CDR1 SGHNT and CDR2 YYREEE (reference sequence). The CDR3 spells CASSPDRGNSPLHF. The CDR3 coding sequence is TGTGCCAGCAGCCCGGACAGGGGGAATTCACCCCTCCACTTT. Looking up the rest from reference TRBV5-4 and TRBJ1-6 gives the full variable domain: ETGVTQSPTHLIKTRGQQVTLRCSSQSGHNTVSWYQQALGQGPQFIFQYYREEENGRGNFPPRFSGLQFPNYSSELNVNALELDDSALYLCASSPDRGNSPLHFGNGTRLTVT.

The CDR3 protein is CASIGPTGLGYTF. The CDR3 region has the DNA TGTGCCAGCATTGGCCCGACGGGTTTGGGCTACACCTTC. V is TRBV6-5 and J is TRBJ1-2; D remains ambiguous. Between the trimmed V and J ends, which lost 7 bases and 8 bases, there was a span of 17 bases. The germline V gene has CDR1 MNHEY and CDR2 SVGAGI. The CDR3 covers 13 residues.

The chain uses TRBV4-1 and TRBJ2-2, with TRBD2 matching over 7 bases. The germline gives CDR1 MGHRA, CDR2 YSYEKL. The CDR3 consists of 15 residues. Unmatched junction bases numbered 6, after V lost 4 bases and J lost 4 bases. The CDR3 DNA reads TGCGCCAGCAGCCCCCGACTAGCTGGCACCGGGGAGCTGTTTTTT. This translates into CASSPRLAGTGELFF.